The 26 T cell receptor beta chains below come from one sample, sequenced in a study of cytomegalovirus exposure and HLA in healthy donors. Researchers ran the PCR with 60 Vbeta and 13 Jbeta primers. The table came from immunoSEQ multiplex PCR; TCRdb's copy has only in-frame clones and leaves some out. There are 200,000 to 250,000 clones in the sample; 60% to 80% occur only once, and about 1.9% lies in the top ten. Sequenced: PBMCs. The origin of the receptors is a woman aged 30 to 39 in good health and CMV-seronegative.

This chain links TRBV15 with TRBJ1-1; D perhaps matches TRBD1 (5 bases). This CDR3 is built from 15 residues. Germline V CDR1 and CDR2: LNHNV, YYDKDF (reference sequence). The V end lost 0 bases, the J end lost 4 bases, and 12 bases lay between the germline ends. The chain's CDR3 is CATSRDQGSSTEAFF. The CDR3 coding sequence is TGTGCCACCAGCAGAGATCAGGGATCGAGCACTGAAGCTTTCTTT.

The chain is built from TRBV6-6 and TRBJ1-2; 8 positions agree with TRBD1. The germline CDR1 and CDR2 sequences are MNHNY and SVGAGI (reference sequence). The CDR3 spans 14 residues. J gave up 2 bases and V 4 bases, and 3 bases lay outside the gene matches. The CDR3 region has the DNA TGTGCCAGCAGTTTCTACAGGGGGAACTATGGCTACACCTTC. It translates to CASSFYRGNYGYTF.

The chain employs TRBV19 and TRBJ1-2; D is possibly TRBD1 (6 bases). V was cut by 5 bases and J by 7 bases, with 17 bases left in between. The germline V gene has CDR1 LNHDA and CDR2 SQIVND (reference sequence). This CDR3 is built from 14 residues. The DNA for the CDR3 is TGTGCCAGTAGTGCCATACAGGGCGGTTCTGGCTACACCTTC. Protein product: CASSAIQGGSGYTF.

V and J are TRBV5-1 and TRBJ1-2; D not resolved. V was shortened by 4 bases and J by 4 bases, with 14 bases between the two germline ends. There are 14 residues in the CDR3. Looked up from germline, CDR1 is SGHRS and CDR2 is YFSETQ. The CDR3 sequence is CASSTEGYSYGYTF. CDR3 bases: TGCGCCAGCAGCACGGAGGGTTACTCCTATGGCTACACCTTC. Together with reference TRBV5-1 and TRBJ1-2, the CDR3 gives the full variable domain: KAGVTQTPRYLIKTRGQQVTLSCSPISGHRSVSWYQQTPGQGLQFLFEYFSETQRNKGNFPGRFSGRQFSNSRSEMNVSTLELGDSALYLCASSTEGYSYGYTFGSGTRLTVV.

This rearrangement joins TRBV5-1 to TRBJ1-4; TRBD1 agrees at 9 bases. The CDR3 has 14 residues. The V segment lost 3 bases and the J segment 5 bases; nucleotides outside the gene matches: 2. CDR1 and CDR2 from the germline V gene are SGHRS and YFSETQ. CDR3 sequence: CASSSGTGNEKLFF. The CDR3 DNA reads TGCGCCAGCAGCTCGGGGACAGGGAATGAAAAACTGTTTTTT.

This clone was counted between two and nine times. This chain uses TRBV7-9 with TRBJ1-5; D unclear. CDR1 and CDR2 (germline): SEHNR, FQNEAQ (reference sequence). This CDR3 region has 14 residues. Trimming removed 5 bases from V and 5 bases from J, with 13 bases in between. The CDR3 sequence is CASSAERPDQPQHF. The CDR3 DNA reads as TGTGCCAGCAGCGCGGAGAGGCCCGATCAGCCCCAGCATTTT.

The chain recombines TRBV7-2 with TRBJ2-7; TRBD2 agrees at 7 bases. Germline V gene data show CDR1 as SGHTA and CDR2 as FQGNSA. V trimming: 5 bases; J trimming: 5 bases; junction bases outside the gene matches: 9. This CDR3 is 14 amino acids long. CDR3 protein: CASSKRDSSHEQYF. CDR3 in DNA: TGTGCCAGCAGCAAGCGGGACTCAAGCCACGAGCAGTACTTC.

Details on this clone: A much larger clonotype is one base distant, so this may be a read error. The same CDR3 is also encoded by other DNA sequences in this sample. The chain has TRBV4-1 and TRBJ2-5; D call uncertain. Germline CDR1 is MGHRA and CDR2 is YSYEKL. The CDR3 is 14 residues long. Trimming removed 3 bases from V and 5 bases from J, with 13 bases in between. The CDR3 DNA reads as TGCGCCAGCAGCCAGATCGTCACTACCGAGACCCAGTACTTC. Translating it yields CASSQIVTTETQYF.

The rearrangement uses TRBV5-1 and TRBJ1-6; 7 bases align to TRBD1. Germline V CDR1 and CDR2: SGHRS, YFSETQ. The CDR3 is 15 residues long. The V gene end was trimmed by 7 bases and the J gene end by 8 bases; junction bases not matched to a gene: 12. CDR3 sequence (DNA): TGCGCCAGCCGGGTCCGACAGGGTCTAGATTCACCCCTCCACTTT. This encodes CASRVRQGLDSPLHF.

The J gene is TRBJ1-6, the V gene TRBV27; possibly TRBD1 for D (6 bases). The CDR3 sequence is 15 residues long. V dropped 6 bases and J dropped 4 bases, with 13 bases sitting between them. In germline, CDR1 is MNHEY, CDR2 SMNVEV (reference sequence). CDR3 protein: CASSSGEGYNSPLHF. DNA of the CDR3: TGTGCCAGCAGCTCAGGGGAAGGTTATAATTCACCCCTCCACTTT.

The chain is built from TRBV11-3 and TRBJ2-1; 9 positions match TRBD2. Trimming removed 3 bases from V and 6 bases from J; junction bases left unmatched: 9. CDR3 length equals 16 residues. From germline, CDR1 is SGHNT and CDR2 YENEEA. CDR3 nucleotide sequence: TGTGCCAGCAGCTTGACTAGCGGAGCCGTTCCCAATGAGCAGTTCTTC. This codes for CASSLTSGAVPNEQFF.

This chain joins TRBV6-6 and TRBJ1-4, with 10 bases lining up with TRBD1. V lost 5 bases, J lost 7 bases, and 7 bases stayed unmatched. CDR1 is MNHNY and CDR2 is SVGAGI in the germline V gene (reference sequence). This CDR3 is built from 15 residues. The CDR3 nucleotides are TGTGCCAGCAGTAACCGGGACAGGGGTTTTGAAAAACTGTTTTTT. It is translated as CASSNRDRGFEKLFF.

DNA for the CDR3: TGCAGCGGGGGCGGACAGAACACTGAAGCTTTCTTT. It yields the protein CSGGGQNTEAFF. The chain links TRBV29-1 to TRBJ1-1; the D gene is possibly TRBD1 (5 bases). CDR1 is SQVTM and CDR2 is ANQGSEA in the germline V gene. The CDR3 runs to 12 residues. The V end lost 7 bases, the J end lost 1 base, and 10 bases lay between the germline ends.

The chain is built from TRBV19 and TRBJ1-5, with 9 bases identical to TRBD1. J gave up 2 bases and V 5 bases, and 4 bases lay outside the gene matches. CDR3 length: 15 residues. Germline-derived CDR1 and CDR2 are LNHDA and SQIVND (reference sequence). CDR3 coding DNA: TGTGCCAGTAGTCCTACAGGGGGCGGCAATCAGCCCCAGCATTTT. Encoded protein: CASSPTGGGNQPQHF.

The V gene is TRBV19, the J gene TRBJ1-1, with no clear D. The CDR3 spans 14 residues. Trimming left V 3 bases short and J 1 base short, with 9 bases between. CDR1 and CDR2 (germline): LNHDA, SQIVND (reference sequence). Written as DNA, the CDR3 is TGTGCCAGTAGTATCGGGAATAGGAACACTGAAGCTTTCTTT. It encodes CASSIGNRNTEAFF.

This chain joins TRBV6-5 and TRBJ1-3, with D uncertain. Trimming removed 0 bases from V and 0 bases from J, with 9 bases in between. This CDR3 spans 16 amino acids. Germline-derived CDR1 and CDR2 are MNHEY and SVGAGI. As DNA, the CDR3 is TGTGCCAGCAGTTACTCGATAACAGCCTCTGGAAACACCATATATTTT. Protein: CASSYSITASGNTIYF.

The chain has TRBV30 and TRBJ2-1; TRBD2 matches at 9 bases. The trim removed 1 base at V and 4 bases at J, leaving 2 bases unmatched. Per the germline V gene, CDR1 is GTSNPN and CDR2 is SVGIG (reference sequence). CDR3 length equals 14 residues. CDR3 nucleotides: TGTGCCTGGAGTGGCGGGAGGGTTTACAATGAGCAGTTCTTC. Protein sequence: CAWSGGRVYNEQFF.

This clone is a singleton in its sample. This chain connects TRBV10-1 to TRBJ2-7; 8 bases are a match to TRBD1. This CDR3 region has 14 residues. The germline gives CDR1 WNHNN, CDR2 SYGVQD (reference sequence). The trim removed 4 bases at V and 6 bases at J, leaving 8 bases unmatched. The CDR3 sequence is CASSGMTGEGEQYF. As DNA, the CDR3 is TGCGCCAGCAGTGGAATGACAGGGGAAGGCGAGCAGTACTTC.

The chain uses TRBV18 and TRBJ2-7, with 7 nucleotides matching TRBD2. The germline V gene encodes CDR1 KGHSH and CDR2 LQKENI. The CDR3 has 15 residues. Trimming at V came to 2 bases and at J to 5 bases, leaving 9 bases not matched to a gene. The CDR3 sequence: CASSPSGGGINEQYF. The CDR3 coding sequence is TGTGCCAGCTCACCATCGGGCGGGGGTATTAACGAGCAGTACTTC.

This rearrangement joins TRBV27 to TRBJ1-2; 10 bases fit TRBD1. The CDR3 spans 13 residues. V was clipped by 4 bases and J by 8 bases; unmatched bases: 4. Germline lookup yields CDR1 MNHEY and CDR2 SMNVEV (reference sequence). DNA of the CDR3: TGTGCCAGCAGTTCACGGACAGGGGGAGGCTACACCTTC. It is translated as CASSSRTGGGYTF.

This clone came up once. The gene calls are TRBV7-3 and TRBJ1-5; tentatively, D is TRBD1 (6 bases). The CDR3 totals 17 residues. CDR1 is SGHTA and CDR2 is FQGTGA in the germline V gene. V dropped 1 base and J dropped 0 bases, with 13 bases sitting between them. CDR3 in DNA: TGTGCCAGCAGCTTAAAGCTCCAGGGGTATAGCAATCAGCCCCAGCATTTT. Protein sequence: CASSLKLQGYSNQPQHF.

This chain links TRBV7-9 with TRBJ2-3, with 7 bases lining up with TRBD1. V trimming: 5 bases; J trimming: 9 bases; junction bases outside the gene matches: 11. The CDR3 runs 14 residues. Germline CDR1 is SEHNR and CDR2 is FQNEAQ (reference sequence). The CDR3 reads CASSLGQPPWTQYF. In DNA form, the CDR3 reads TGTGCCAGCAGCCTGGGACAGCCCCCCTGGACGCAGTATTTT. Drawing the rest from reference TRBV7-9 and TRBJ2-3, the complete variable domain is DTGVSQNPRHKITKRGQNVTFRCDPISEHNRLYWYRQTLGQGPEFLTYFQNEAQLEKSRLLSDRFSAERPKGSFSTLEIQRTEQGDSAMYLCASSLGQPPWTQYFGPGTRLTVL.

The gene calls are TRBV19 and TRBJ2-5; the D gene is possibly TRBD1 (5 bases). The ends were cut back, 8 bases at V and 6 bases at J, with 16 bases in the middle. Germline CDR1 is LNHDA and CDR2 is SQIVND (reference sequence). The CDR3 covers 13 residues. The CDR3 loop reads CASCHQGRKTQYF. The DNA for the CDR3 is TGTGCCAGTTGTCATCAGGGTCGGAAGACCCAGTACTTC.

The chain has TRBV2 and TRBJ1-6; 10 positions agree with TRBD1. The CDR3 extends over 14 amino acids. Germline trimming cut 6 bases from V and 7 bases from J; bases unmatched to any gene: 3. The germline CDR1 and CDR2 sequences are SNHLY and FYNNEI. The DNA of the CDR3 is TGTGCCAGCAGGTCGGACAGGGGGAATTCACCCCTCCACTTT. Translating gives CASRSDRGNSPLHF.

The chain joins TRBV12-1 to TRBJ2-7; the tabulated D call, TRBD1, remains unverified against the DNA. TRBV12-1 is flagged as a pseudogene. The CDR3 contains 12 residues. The CDR3 reads CATKKVGHEQYF. CDR3 nucleotide sequence: TGTGCCACGAAGAAGGTGGGGCACGAGCAGTACTTC.

This clone has just a few counts. This chain connects TRBV10-2 to TRBJ1-1, with TRBD1 identical over 7 bases. V dropped 8 bases and J dropped 0; count of bases not matched to a gene: 6. The CDR3 is 14 residues long. Per germline, CDR1 WSHSY and CDR2 SAAADI. CDR3 in DNA: TGCGCCAGCGGCGATGGACAGGTGAACACTGAAGCTTTCTTT. Protein sequence: CASGDGQVNTEAFF.